This T cell receptor beta chain was identified during a study of beta chain features in type 1 diabetes. About the study: Patients shared similar age, gender and cell yields with healthy donors.

This clone was seen only a few times. The antigen is undetermined. Overall study findings and caveats: The naive, central memory and Treg TCRB repertoires showed an apparent similarity that was greater among patients than among healthy donors.

V lost 4 bases and J lost 2, with 8 bases in between. The germline gives CDR1 SQVTM, CDR2 ANQGSEA. The CDR3 loop spans 12 amino acids. Expressed TCRB transcripts were sequenced, since all the RNA that had been isolated was reverse transcribed. Clones were sequenced by immunoSEQ multiplex PCR, and TCRdb holds only the in-frame ones, with some missing. Altogether 850,000 to 900,000 clones are present, roughly 15% being singletons, with the ten largest covering 0.02% to 0.025%. The material sequenced was naive CD4+ T cells from blood. The clonotype comes from a woman aged 18-35 years in good health. The chain uses TRBV29-1 and TRBJ1-2, with a possible D match to TRBD1 (5 bases). CDR3 nucleotide sequence: TGCAGCGTTGTCCGACAGAACTATGGCTACACCTTC. This translates into CSVVRQNYGYTF.